These 25 T cell receptor beta chains were all obtained from the same sample, sequenced in a study of T cell clonotyping in hematopoietic cell transplantation. The method was immunoSEQ multiplex PCR; TCRdb's version includes in-frame clones alone and lacks a portion of them. This sample has under 35,000 clones, with 60% to 80% found just once. Time point: recipient sample about 28 days before transplant, after cytoreduction. Sample: peripheral blood mononuclear cells, taken before stem cell transplant. Receptor source: a middle-aged man with myelodysplastic syndrome. Some clones in this sample may be carry-over from other donors' samples.

The J gene is TRBJ1-5, the V gene TRBV4-2, with D perhaps TRBD1 (5 bases). Trimming pared 4 bases from V and 4 bases from J, leaving 14 bases between. Germline assignment: CDR1 LGHNA and CDR2 YNFKEQ. The CDR3 spans 15 residues. The CDR3 protein is CASSLEEQGNQPQHF. CDR3 sequence (DNA): TGTGCCAGCAGCCTCGAGGAGCAGGGTAATCAGCCCCAGCATTTT.

The chain has TRBV6-5 and TRBJ1-2, with D unresolved. Germline V gene lookup returns CDR1 MNHEY and CDR2 SVGAGI. V lost 4 bases, J lost 5 bases, and 17 bases lay in between. This CDR3 has 15 amino acids. The CDR3 is CASSFGGRTMYGYTF. The CDR3 DNA reads as TGTGCCAGCAGTTTCGGAGGACGGACGATGTATGGCTACACCTTC.

The table lists this clone with a few counts. The rearrangement links TRBV2 to TRBJ1-5; D gene uncertain. CDR1 is SNHLY, CDR2 FYNNEI, per germline. The CDR3 has 13 residues. The ends were cut back, 2 bases at V and 6 bases at J, with 8 bases in the middle. CDR3: CASSELTGQPQHF. DNA of the CDR3: TGTGCCAGCAGTGAACTTACTGGTCAGCCCCAGCATTTT.

This chain joins TRBV2 and TRBJ1-1; no clear D. V was trimmed by 4 bases and J by 12 bases, leaving 18 bases between them. This CDR3 is 13 amino acids long. CDR1 and CDR2 from the germline V gene are SNHLY and FYNNEI. The CDR3 sequence: CASSVERVLGTFF. DNA for the CDR3: TGTGCCAGCAGTGTCGAGCGGGTCCTTGGGACTTTCTTT.

This chain connects TRBV6-5 to TRBJ2-7, with 11 positions matching TRBD1. The length of the CDR3 is 14 residues. Trimming cost V 1 base and J 5 bases; bases outside gene matches: 1. Germline values: CDR1 MNHEY, CDR2 SVGAGI. CDR3 loop: CASSYLGQGDEQYF. CDR3 DNA: TGTGCCAGCAGTTACTTGGGACAGGGGGACGAGCAGTACTTC.

V and J are TRBV11-2 and TRBJ2-7, with 8 bases that match TRBD1. Germline CDR1 and CDR2: SGHAT and FQNNGV. The ends lost 5 bases at V and 7 bases at J; junction bases unmatched: 4. The CDR3 runs to 12 residues. The CDR3 region is CASSPDRVEQYF. The CDR3 nucleotides read TGTGCCAGCAGCCCGGACAGGGTTGAGCAGTACTTC.

This chain joins TRBV4-3 and TRBJ2-3; no reliable D call. V lost 0 bases to trimming and J lost 0 bases, with 7 bases between them. The CDR3 loop spans 15 amino acids. Germline CDR1 and CDR2: LGHNA and YSLEER. The CDR3 bases are TGCGCCAGCAGCCAAGAATGGCCGAGCACAGATACGCAGTATTTT. Its protein is CASSQEWPSTDTQYF.

The V call is TRBV5-6, the J call TRBJ2-7; tentatively, D is TRBD1 (6 bases). The CDR3 is 13 residues long. From germline, CDR1 is SGHDT and CDR2 YYEEEE. V was shortened by 0 bases and J by 3 bases, with 7 bases between the two germline ends. CDR3 nucleotide sequence: TGTGCCAGCAGCTTGGTGGACAGCTACGAGCAGTACTTC. Protein product: CASSLVDSYEQYF.

The genes are TRBV19 and TRBJ1-5; D gene unclear. The CDR3 length is 15 residues. The germline gives CDR1 LNHDA, CDR2 SQIVND (reference sequence). The germline V and J ends were trimmed by 5 bases and 0 bases, with 11 bases remaining between them. The CDR3 reads CASSPTAHSNQPQHF. The CDR3 nucleotides are TGTGCCAGTAGTCCGACGGCCCATAGCAATCAGCCCCAGCATTTT.

The rearrangement joins TRBV29-1 to TRBJ1-2; perhaps TRBD1 as D (5 bases). The CDR3 totals 13 residues. Germline CDR1 reads SQVTM; CDR2 reads ANQGSEA. Trimming removed 6 bases from V and 5 bases from J, with 16 bases in between. The chain's CDR3 is CSVTSGGSYGYTF. The CDR3 DNA sequence: TGCAGCGTCACCTCGGGGGGGTCGTATGGCTACACCTTC.

V gene TRBV5-4 combines with J gene TRBJ1-2; possibly TRBD1 for D (5 bases). Germline CDR1 reads SGHNT; CDR2 reads YYREEE (reference sequence). V dropped 3 bases and J dropped 6 bases, with 18 bases sitting between them. The CDR3 is 15 amino acids. CDR3 sequence: CASSWGLEVKDGYTF. The CDR3 DNA is TGTGCCAGCAGCTGGGGCCTGGAGGTTAAGGATGGCTACACCTTC.

This clone was counted only a few times. This chain links TRBV11-2 with TRBJ1-5, with 7 bases aligning to TRBD1. After removal of 3 bases from V and 1 base from J, the junction contained 6 bases not matched to a gene. The CDR3 has 16 amino acids. Germline V CDR1 and CDR2: SGHAT, FQNNGV. CDR3 sequence: CASSFTTGLSNQPQHF. The CDR3 region has the DNA TGTGCCAGCAGCTTTACGACAGGGCTAAGCAATCAGCCCCAGCATTTT. Full variable domain (outside the CDR3, taken from reference TRBV11-2 and TRBJ1-5): EAGVAQSPRYKIIEKRQSVAFWCNPISGHATLYWYQQILGQGPKLLIQFQNNGVVDDSQLPKDRFSAERLKGVDSTLKIQPAKLEDSAVYLCASSFTTGLSNQPQHFGDGTRLSIL.

In its sample, this clone was seen once. The chain employs TRBV6-5 and TRBJ2-1; 7 bases align to TRBD1. V shed 2 bases, J shed 7 bases, and the junction held 8 bases outside the gene matches. Germline lookup yields CDR1 MNHEY and CDR2 SVGAGI. The CDR3 runs to 15 residues. The CDR3 region has the DNA TGTGCCAGCAGTTACGAGGGGGCTTTTTCGAATGAGCAGTTCTTC. This codes for CASSYEGAFSNEQFF.

The CDR3, as DNA: TGTGCCATCAGTTACTCCTACGAGCAGTACTTC. Translated, it gives CAISYSYEQYF. This chain uses TRBV10-3 with TRBJ2-7, with D hard to call. CDR3 length: 11 residues. Germline CDR1 is ENHRY and CDR2 is SYGVKD. V lost 5 bases and J lost 0, with 2 bases in between.

The V gene is TRBV20-1, the J gene TRBJ2-3, with a tentative D call TRBD1 (5 bases). CDR1 DFQATT and CDR2 SNEGSKA come from the germline V gene (reference sequence). Trimming removed 5 bases at V and 8 bases at J, with 11 bases between. The CDR3 runs 11 residues. CDR3 protein: CSASNQGTQYF. CDR3 nucleotides: TGCAGTGCTTCCAATCAGGGTACGCAGTATTTT.

The chain joins TRBV2 to TRBJ2-7, with 7 bases aligning to TRBD1. Germline V gene data show CDR1 as SNHLY and CDR2 as FYNNEI. V shed 0 bases, J shed 7 bases, and the junction held 12 bases outside the gene matches. The CDR3 runs to 16 residues. The CDR3: CASSEAPREGGAEQYF. The DNA for the CDR3 is TGTGCCAGCAGTGAAGCGCCCCGGGAAGGGGGCGCGGAGCAGTACTTC.

This chain links TRBV27 with TRBJ2-3; D remains unclear. CDR1 and CDR2 (germline): MNHEY, SMNVEV (reference sequence). The CDR3 is 15 amino acids. The V gene lost 0 bases and the J gene lost 0 bases, with 7 bases spanning the gap. CDR3: CASSLSPASTDTQYF. Here the CDR3 DNA reads TGTGCCAGCAGTTTATCGCCGGCTAGCACAGATACGCAGTATTTT.

The rearrangement links TRBV7-8 to TRBJ2-7; tentatively, D is TRBD1 (5 bases). Deletions cut 1 base from V and 0 bases from J, with 13 bases between. The CDR3 length is 16 residues. CDR1 is SGHVS, CDR2 FQNEAQ, per germline. CDR3 amino acids: CASSLVGQPRSYEQYF. The CDR3 nucleotides are TGTGCCAGCAGCTTAGTGGGGCAGCCCCGCTCCTACGAGCAGTACTTC. Combining the CDR3 with reference TRBV7-8 and TRBJ2-7 gives the whole variable domain GAGVSQSPRYKVAKRGQDVALRCDPISGHVSLFWYQQALGQGPEFLTYFQNEAQLDKSGLPSDRFFAERPEGSVSTLKIQRTQQEDSAVYLCASSLVGQPRSYEQYFGPGTRLTVT.

This clone was picked up a small number of times. V is TRBV2 and J is TRBJ1-2; TRBD1 is a possible D gene (5 bases). The germline V and J ends were trimmed by 3 bases and 4 bases, with 9 bases remaining between them. Germline V lookup: CDR1 SNHLY, CDR2 FYNNEI. The CDR3 loop spans 13 amino acids. In DNA form, the CDR3 reads TGTGCCAGCAGTGAGGGCAGGGCCTATGGCTACACCTTC. Translating it yields CASSEGRAYGYTF.

V is TRBV5-1 and J is TRBJ1-1, with a tentative D call TRBD1 (5 bases). Germline CDR1 and CDR2: SGHRS and YFSETQ. V lost 2 bases, J lost 4 bases, and 15 bases lay in between. The CDR3 is 15 amino acids. CDR3 sequence: CASSLSGAGGTEAFF. The CDR3 DNA reads TGCGCCAGCAGCTTAAGTGGGGCGGGGGGCACTGAAGCTTTCTTT. Looking up the rest from reference TRBV5-1 and TRBJ1-1 gives the full variable domain: KAGVTQTPRYLIKTRGQQVTLSCSPISGHRSVSWYQQTPGQGLQFLFEYFSETQRNKGNFPGRFSGRQFSNSRSEMNVSTLELGDSALYLCASSLSGAGGTEAFFGQGTRLTVV.

The gene calls are TRBV6-6 and TRBJ2-3; D is ambiguous. Trimming removed 0 bases at V and 4 bases at J, with 8 bases between. This CDR3 has 14 residues. In germline, CDR1 is MNHNY, CDR2 SVGAGI (reference sequence). The CDR3 here is CASSYSIPPDTQYF. The CDR3 nucleotides read TGTGCCAGCAGTTACTCGATTCCTCCAGATACGCAGTATTTT.

V and J are TRBV11-1 and TRBJ2-1; 12 positions agree with TRBD2. From germline, CDR1 is SGHAT and CDR2 FQDESV (reference sequence). This CDR3 has 16 amino acids. J lost 11 bases, V lost 1 base, and 9 bases had no gene match. DNA of the CDR3: TGTGCCAGCAGCTTAGGGACTAGCGGGGTTGTAGGACAGCAGTTCTTC. Its protein is CASSLGTSGVVGQQFF.

This rearrangement joins TRBV27 to TRBJ1-1; D gene unclear. Per the germline V gene, CDR1 is MNHEY and CDR2 is SMNVEV (reference sequence). Trimming left V 2 bases short and J 0 bases short, with 10 bases between. This CDR3 comprises 15 residues. The CDR3 is CASSLRPGMNTEAFF. The CDR3 coding sequence is TGTGCCAGCAGTTTACGACCGGGGATGAACACTGAAGCTTTCTTT.

This clone was picked up a small number of times. This chain joins TRBV7-8 and TRBJ2-5; 8 positions agree with TRBD2. The junction had 8 bases not matched to a gene; V was cut back by 1 base and J by 1 base. Per the germline V gene, CDR1 is SGHVS and CDR2 is FQNEAQ. The CDR3 is 17 amino acids. CDR3 nucleotides: TGTGCCAGCAGCTTAGGGATACTAGCGGTCCTCCAAGAGACCCAGTACTTC. This gives the protein CASSLGILAVLQETQYF.

The chain uses TRBV6-5 and TRBJ1-2; D call uncertain. Germline CDR1 is MNHEY and CDR2 is SVGAGI. The CDR3 is 13 residues long. V lost 6 bases and J 2 bases, leaving 10 bases between the germline ends. Here the CDR3 reads CASSPDGNYGYTF. The CDR3 nucleotides read TGTGCCAGCAGCCCGGACGGGAACTATGGCTACACCTTC.